This T cell receptor beta chain stems from a study of T cells after yellow fever vaccination. Points from the study as a whole: Contamination of FACS-sorted repertoires by abundant clonotypes from the bulk population could occur. Across the CD4 and CD8 compartments, a small share of clonotypes was present in both.

The CDR3 length is 18 residues. Trimming removed 3 bases from V and 9 bases from J; junction bases left unmatched: 16. The germline CDR1 and CDR2 sequences are LGHNA and YSLEER. This clonotype occurred a few times. The antigen remains undetermined. Using its own MiXCR run on the 5' RACE reads, TCRdb lists one record per CDR3 protein. The sample has a few hundred thousand distinct CDR3 sequences, less than 7.5% seen once. Sequencing used CD4+ T cells sorted from PBMCs, obtained on the day of the yellow fever booster vaccination. V and J are TRBV4-3 and TRBJ2-1; 11 bases are a match to TRBD2. The sequence was collected from a man between 25 and 39 years old who received the YFV17D yellow fever vaccine. This CDR3 is CASSQLAGGISGNGEQFF. The CDR3 DNA is TGCGCCAGCAGCCAGTTAGCGGGAGGGATCTCTGGCAATGGTGAGCAGTTCTTC.